The 16 T cell receptor beta chains below come from one sample, sequenced in a study of shared clonotypes between healthy human individuals. Sequencing was performed with immunoSEQ multiplex PCR; in TCRdb, only in-frame clones are kept and a portion is missing. This sample has 490,000 or so clones; 79% occur once, and the top ten carry approximately 12%. The specimen was PBMCs. All receptors come from a woman aged 35 to 49 in good health. Some clones in this sample may be carry-over from other donors' samples.

This clone was observed a few times. The chain's CDR3 is CASSVRGSSYNEQFF. The CDR3 DNA is TGTGCCAGCAGCGTCCGCGGGAGCTCCTACAATGAGCAGTTCTTC. V and J are TRBV7-2 and TRBJ2-1, with 7 nucleotides matching TRBD2. Germline V gene data show CDR1 as SGHTA and CDR2 as FQGNSA. The length of the CDR3 is 15 residues. The V gene end was trimmed by 5 bases and the J gene end by 0 bases; junction bases not matched to a gene: 4.

The chain carries TRBV18 and TRBJ2-2; 7 positions agree with TRBD2. J was trimmed by 7 bases and V by 6 bases; bases with no gene match: 8. This CDR3 spans 14 amino acids. Germline V gene data show CDR1 as KGHSH and CDR2 as LQKENI. The CDR3 DNA reads TGTGCCAGCTCGCCCGGGGGGACCTACGGGGAGCTGTTTTTT. Encoded protein: CASSPGGTYGELFF. Variable domain in full (rest from reference TRBV18 and TRBJ2-2): NAGVMQNPRHLVRRRGQEARLRCSPMKGHSHVYWYRQLPEEGLKFMVYLQKENIIDESGMPKERFSAEFPKEGPSILRIQQVVRGDSAAYFCASSPGGTYGELFFGEGSRLTVL.

The chain joins TRBV27 to TRBJ1-2, with D perhaps matching TRBD1 (5 bases). Germline assignment: CDR1 MNHEY and CDR2 SMNVEV (reference sequence). The V and J ends lost 4 bases and 8 bases respectively, with 14 bases between them. This CDR3 comprises 13 residues. The CDR3 sequence is CASSWGPGGGYTF. The DNA for the CDR3 is TGTGCCAGCAGTTGGGGACCGGGAGGGGGCTACACCTTC.

In the case of this clone: The sample holds other DNA sequences that translate to the same CDR3. This chain connects TRBV5-1 to TRBJ2-3; 9 bases agree with TRBD2. The CDR3 runs 14 residues. V gave up 4 bases and J gave up 3 bases; unmatched junction bases: 3. The germline V gene has CDR1 SGHRS and CDR2 YFSETQ. The chain's CDR3 is CASSPGLATDTQYF. The CDR3 nucleotides are TGCGCCAGCAGCCCCGGACTAGCGACAGATACGCAGTATTTT.

This clone was seen at least ten times. The chain is built from TRBV4-1 and TRBJ2-1, with D maybe TRBD1 (5 bases). Per the germline V gene, CDR1 is MGHRA and CDR2 is YSYEKL. The CDR3 consists of 16 residues. V was clipped by 1 base and J by 5 bases, with 15 bases between them. The CDR3 here is CASSQAPRVTHNEQFF. The CDR3 coding sequence is TGCGCCAGCAGCCAAGCCCCCAGGGTAACCCACAATGAGCAGTTCTTC.

The CDR3 region has the DNA TGCGCCAGCAGCTTGTCTGCTAGCGGGAGGGCCAATGAGCAGTTCTTC. It encodes CASSLSASGRANEQFF. V usage is TRBV5-1 and J usage is TRBJ2-1, with 12 bases matching TRBD2. V lost 1 base to trimming and J lost 6 bases; unmatched junction nucleotides: 5. The CDR3 covers 16 residues. CDR1 is SGHRS, CDR2 YFSETQ, per germline. The full variable domain, completed using reference TRBV5-1 and TRBJ2-1, is KAGVTQTPRYLIKTRGQQVTLSCSPISGHRSVSWYQQTPGQGLQFLFEYFSETQRNKGNFPGRFSGRQFSNSRSEMNVSTLELGDSALYLCASSLSASGRANEQFFGPGTRLTVL.

About this clone itself: With a much larger clone just one base away, this may be a read error. The gene calls are TRBV5-4 and TRBJ2-5, with 9 bases matching TRBD1. The J call is in doubt because the DNA end fits TRBJ2-7 better. Germline V gives CDR1 SGHNT, CDR2 YYREEE (reference sequence). CDR3 length equals 15 residues. CDR3 residues: CTSSWGQGGLYEQYF. The CDR3 DNA reads as TGTACCAGCAGCTGGGGACAGGGTGGCTTATACGAGCAGTACTTC.

The rearrangement uses TRBV28 and TRBJ1-2; 8 bases are a match to TRBD1. Germline V gives CDR1 MDHEN, CDR2 SYDVKM. V gave up 2 bases and J gave up 8 bases; unmatched junction bases: 10. This CDR3 has 15 residues. CDR3 DNA sequence: TGTGCCAGCAGTTTAATTGGGACAGGAGATTGGGGCTACACCTTC. Protein sequence: CASSLIGTGDWGYTF.

J is TRBJ2-2 and V is TRBV5-6; the D is unclear. Looked up from germline, CDR1 is SGHDT and CDR2 is YYEEEE. With 4 bases removed from V and 7 bases from J, the gap between germline ends came to 11 bases. This CDR3 region has 13 residues. This CDR3 reads CASSGTGLGELFF. The CDR3 DNA sequence: TGTGCCAGCAGCGGTACGGGCCTCGGGGAGCTGTTTTTT.

This chain uses TRBV9 with TRBJ1-3; no firm D call. Germline lookup yields CDR1 SGDLS and CDR2 YYNGEE. The V end was cut by 4 bases, the J end by 4 bases, with 12 bases between. The CDR3 covers 14 residues. The CDR3 here is CASSPGVAGNTIYF. CDR3 sequence (DNA): TGTGCCAGCAGCCCCGGGGTGGCCGGAAACACCATATATTTT.

The CDR3 protein is CASSQTHGGETQYF. CDR3 DNA: TGCGCCAGCAGCCAAACACATGGTGGAGAGACCCAGTACTTC. This chain joins TRBV4-1 and TRBJ2-5; no definite D call. CDR3 length: 14 residues. Per the germline V gene, CDR1 is MGHRA and CDR2 is YSYEKL. Trimming pared 2 bases from V and 4 bases from J, leaving 11 bases between.

This clone was seen a few times. The chain recombines TRBV6-5 with TRBJ2-2; 7 bases are shared with TRBD1. V gave up 4 bases and J gave up 2 bases; unmatched junction bases: 7. CDR1 MNHEY and CDR2 SVGAGI come from the germline V gene. The CDR3 totals 16 residues. The CDR3 nucleotides read TGTGCCAGCAGTTCCATAGGGACAGCCAACACCGGGGAGCTGTTTTTT. This encodes CASSSIGTANTGELFF.

This clone showed up just once. V is TRBV28 and J is TRBJ2-2; D remains ambiguous. This CDR3 contains 13 residues. The germline V gene has CDR1 MDHEN and CDR2 SYDVKM. V gave up 2 bases and J gave up 4 bases, with 5 bases separating them. In nucleotides, the CDR3 is TGTGCCAGCAGTTTACGGCTCACCGGGGAGCTGTTTTTT. Its translation is CASSLRLTGELFF.

The V gene is TRBV6-1, the J gene TRBJ2-2; D ambiguous. Germline values: CDR1 MNHNS, CDR2 SASEGT. V lost 2 bases to trimming and J lost 1 base, with 14 bases between them. There are 17 residues in the CDR3. The CDR3 is CASSERLARWNTGELFF. The CDR3 DNA is TGTGCCAGCAGTGAACGGTTGGCCAGGTGGAACACCGGGGAGCTGTTTTTT.

This chain links TRBV15 with TRBJ1-1; 7 positions match TRBD1. V lost 1 base and J lost 0; bases outside the gene matches: 2. Germline CDR1 and CDR2: LNHNV and YYDKDF (reference sequence). This CDR3 has 15 residues. CDR3 nucleotide sequence: TGTGCCACCAGCAGAGCGGGACAGTTGAACACTGAAGCTTTCTTT. Its translation is CATSRAGQLNTEAFF.

This chain joins TRBV19 and TRBJ2-7, with 10 bases matching TRBD1. The CDR3 runs 14 residues. V was pared by 5 bases and J by 5 bases, with 6 bases of the junction left unmatched. Germline assignment: CDR1 LNHDA and CDR2 SQIVND (reference sequence). The CDR3 DNA sequence: TGTGCCAGTAGTCCGGGACAGGGGCGAGACGAGCAGTACTTC. Translation: CASSPGQGRDEQYF.